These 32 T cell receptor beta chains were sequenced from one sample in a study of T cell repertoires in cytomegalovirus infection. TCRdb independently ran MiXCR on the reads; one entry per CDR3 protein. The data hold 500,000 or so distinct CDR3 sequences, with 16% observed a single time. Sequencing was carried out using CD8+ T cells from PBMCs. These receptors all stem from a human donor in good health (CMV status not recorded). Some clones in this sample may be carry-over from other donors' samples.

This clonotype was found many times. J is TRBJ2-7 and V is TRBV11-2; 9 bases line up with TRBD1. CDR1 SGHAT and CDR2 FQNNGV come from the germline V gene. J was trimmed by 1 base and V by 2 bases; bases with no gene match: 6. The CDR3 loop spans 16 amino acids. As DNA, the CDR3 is TGTGCCAGCAGCTTATCCTCCGGGACAGGGTCCTACGAGCAGTACTTC. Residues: CASSLSSGTGSYEQYF.

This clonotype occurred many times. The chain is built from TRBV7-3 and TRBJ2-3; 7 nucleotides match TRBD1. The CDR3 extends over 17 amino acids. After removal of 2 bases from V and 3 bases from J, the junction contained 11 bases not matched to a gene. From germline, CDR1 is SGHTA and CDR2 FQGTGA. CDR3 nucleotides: TGTGCCAGCAGCTTATTGGCCGTCGGCAGGGGGACAGATACGCAGTATTTT. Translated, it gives CASSLLAVGRGTDTQYF.

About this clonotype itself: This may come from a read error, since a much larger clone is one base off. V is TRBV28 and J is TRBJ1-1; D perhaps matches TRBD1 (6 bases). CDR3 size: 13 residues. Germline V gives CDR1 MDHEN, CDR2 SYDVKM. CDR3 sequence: CVSRAGQNTEAFF. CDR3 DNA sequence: TGTGTCAGCAGGGCGGGACAGAACACTGAAGCTTTCTTT.

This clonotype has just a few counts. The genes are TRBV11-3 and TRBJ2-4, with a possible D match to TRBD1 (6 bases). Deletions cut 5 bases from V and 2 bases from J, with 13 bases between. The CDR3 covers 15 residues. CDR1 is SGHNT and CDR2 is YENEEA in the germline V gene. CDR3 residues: CASSTYRDPKNIQYF. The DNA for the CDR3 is TGTGCCAGCAGCACTTACAGGGATCCCAAAAACATTCAGTACTTC. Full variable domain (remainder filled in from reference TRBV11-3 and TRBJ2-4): EAGVVQSPRYKIIEKKQPVAFWCNPISGHNTLYWYLQNLGQGPELLIRYENEEAVDDSQLPKDRFSAERLKGVDSTLKIQPAELGDSAVYLCASSTYRDPKNIQYFGAGTRLSVL.

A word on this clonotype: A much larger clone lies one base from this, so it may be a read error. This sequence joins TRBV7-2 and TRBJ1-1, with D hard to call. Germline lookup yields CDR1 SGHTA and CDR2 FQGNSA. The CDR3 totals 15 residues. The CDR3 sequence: CASSLGRRTNTEALF. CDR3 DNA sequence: TGTGCCAGCAGCTTAGGGCGGAGGACCAACACTGAAGCTTTATTT.

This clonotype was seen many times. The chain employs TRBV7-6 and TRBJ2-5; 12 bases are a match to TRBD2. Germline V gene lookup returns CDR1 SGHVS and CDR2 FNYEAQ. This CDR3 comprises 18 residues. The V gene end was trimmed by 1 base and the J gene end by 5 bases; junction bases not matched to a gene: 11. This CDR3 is CASSLGLAGEIFTETQYF. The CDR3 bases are TGTGCCAGCAGCTTAGGACTAGCGGGAGAGATTTTCACGGAGACCCAGTACTTC.

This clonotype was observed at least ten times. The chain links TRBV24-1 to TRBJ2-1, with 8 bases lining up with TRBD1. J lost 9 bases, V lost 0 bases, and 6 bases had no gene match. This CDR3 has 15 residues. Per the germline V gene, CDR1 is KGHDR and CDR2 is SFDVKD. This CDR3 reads CATSDLLDRVGEQFF. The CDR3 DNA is TGTGCCACCAGTGATTTGCTGGACAGGGTAGGTGAGCAGTTCTTC.

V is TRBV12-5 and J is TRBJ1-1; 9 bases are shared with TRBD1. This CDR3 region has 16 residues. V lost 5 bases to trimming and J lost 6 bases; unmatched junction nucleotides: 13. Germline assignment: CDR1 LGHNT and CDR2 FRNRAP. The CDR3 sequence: CASGLPGTGSSPEAFF. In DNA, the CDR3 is TGTGCTAGTGGTCTACCAGGGACAGGGTCAAGTCCTGAAGCTTTCTTT.

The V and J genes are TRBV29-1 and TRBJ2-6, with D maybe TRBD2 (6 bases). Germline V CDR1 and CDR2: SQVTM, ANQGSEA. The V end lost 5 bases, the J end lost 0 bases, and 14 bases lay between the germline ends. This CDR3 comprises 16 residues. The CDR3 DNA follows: TGCAGCGTTTATCACAGGAGGGACTCTGGGGCCAACGTCCTGACTTTC. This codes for CSVYHRRDSGANVLTF.

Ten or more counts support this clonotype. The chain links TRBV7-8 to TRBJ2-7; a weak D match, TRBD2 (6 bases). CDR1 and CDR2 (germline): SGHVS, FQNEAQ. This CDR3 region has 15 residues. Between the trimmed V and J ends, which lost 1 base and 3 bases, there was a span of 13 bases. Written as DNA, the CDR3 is TGTGCCAGCAGCTTAGGCCTAGCGAGCTACTACGAGCAGTACTTC. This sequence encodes CASSLGLASYYEQYF.

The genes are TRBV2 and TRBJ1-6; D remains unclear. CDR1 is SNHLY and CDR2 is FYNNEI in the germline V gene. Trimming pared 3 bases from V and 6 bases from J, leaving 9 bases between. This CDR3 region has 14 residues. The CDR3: CASSDPGINSPLHF. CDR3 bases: TGTGCCAGCAGTGACCCGGGTATTAATTCACCCCTCCACTTT.

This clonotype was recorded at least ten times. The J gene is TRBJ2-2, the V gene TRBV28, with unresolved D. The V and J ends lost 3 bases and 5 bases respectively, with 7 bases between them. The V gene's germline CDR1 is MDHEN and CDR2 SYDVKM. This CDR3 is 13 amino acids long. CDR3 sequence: CASSFVLTGELFF. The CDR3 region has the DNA TGTGCCAGCAGTTTCGTTCTGACCGGGGAGCTGTTTTTT.

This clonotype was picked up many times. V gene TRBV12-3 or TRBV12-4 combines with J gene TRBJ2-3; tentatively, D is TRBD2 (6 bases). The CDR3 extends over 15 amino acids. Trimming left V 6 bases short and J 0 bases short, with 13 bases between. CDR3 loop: CASRGSGVSTDTQYF. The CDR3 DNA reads TGTGCCAGCAGGGGGTCGGGAGTGAGCACAGATACGCAGTATTTT.

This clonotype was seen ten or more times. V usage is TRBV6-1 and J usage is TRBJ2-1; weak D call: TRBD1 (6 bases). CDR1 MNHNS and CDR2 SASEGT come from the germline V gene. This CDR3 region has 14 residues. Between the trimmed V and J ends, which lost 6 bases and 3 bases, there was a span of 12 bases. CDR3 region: CASSPRTVYNEQFF. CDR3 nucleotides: TGTGCCAGCAGCCCAAGGACAGTCTACAATGAGCAGTTCTTC.

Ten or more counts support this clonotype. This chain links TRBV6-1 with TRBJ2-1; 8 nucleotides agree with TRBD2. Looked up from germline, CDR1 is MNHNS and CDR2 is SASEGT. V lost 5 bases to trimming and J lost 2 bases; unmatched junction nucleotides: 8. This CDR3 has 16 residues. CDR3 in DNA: TGTGCCAGCAGTCCTTCCTTAGCGGGACCCTACAATGAGCAGTTCTTC. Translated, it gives CASSPSLAGPYNEQFF.

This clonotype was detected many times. CDR3 amino acids: CASSLGRGNTGELFF. In nucleotides, the CDR3 is TGTGCCAGCAGCTTAGGGCGGGGGAACACCGGGGAGCTGTTTTTT. V gene TRBV7-6 combines with J gene TRBJ2-2, with a tentative D call TRBD2 (6 bases). The V gene's germline CDR1 is SGHVS and CDR2 FNYEAQ. The CDR3 spans 15 residues. Between the trimmed V and J ends, which lost 1 base and 1 base, there was a span of 7 bases.

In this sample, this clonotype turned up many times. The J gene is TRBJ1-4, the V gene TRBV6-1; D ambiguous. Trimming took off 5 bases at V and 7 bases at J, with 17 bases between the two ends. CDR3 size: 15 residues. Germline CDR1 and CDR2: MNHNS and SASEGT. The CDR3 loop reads CASSLQWDIPEKLFF. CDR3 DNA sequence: TGTGCCAGCAGTTTGCAATGGGATATTCCTGAAAAACTGTTTTTT.

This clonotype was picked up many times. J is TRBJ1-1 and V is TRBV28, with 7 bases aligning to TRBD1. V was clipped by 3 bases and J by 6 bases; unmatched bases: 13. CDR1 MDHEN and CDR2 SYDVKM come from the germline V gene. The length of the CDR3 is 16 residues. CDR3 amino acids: CASSFPPDREEAEAFF. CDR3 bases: TGTGCCAGCAGTTTTCCCCCAGACAGGGAAGAGGCTGAAGCTTTCTTT.

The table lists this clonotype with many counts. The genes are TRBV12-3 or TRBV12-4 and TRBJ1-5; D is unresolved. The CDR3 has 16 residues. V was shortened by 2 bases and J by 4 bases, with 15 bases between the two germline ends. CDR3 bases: TGTGCCAGCAGTTTAACCCCCGGTGGGAGTAATCAGCCCCAGCATTTT. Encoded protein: CASSLTPGGSNQPQHF.

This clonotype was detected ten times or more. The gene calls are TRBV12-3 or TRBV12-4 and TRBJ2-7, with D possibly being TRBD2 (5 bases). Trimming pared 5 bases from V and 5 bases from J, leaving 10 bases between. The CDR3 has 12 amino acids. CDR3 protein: CASSPSNDEQYF. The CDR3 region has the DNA TGTGCCAGCAGTCCTAGCAATGACGAGCAGTACTTC.

CDR3 protein: CASSFDSWGAQQFF. CDR3 nucleotides: TGTGCCAGCAGCTTTGACTCCTGGGGGGCCCAACAGTTCTTC. The chain combines TRBV5-6 with TRBJ2-1; D tentatively reads TRBD1 or TRBD2 (6 bases each). V dropped 2 bases and J dropped 13 bases, with 19 bases sitting between them. The V gene's germline CDR1 is SGHDT and CDR2 YYEEEE. The CDR3 extends over 14 amino acids. Full variable domain (missing parts from reference TRBV5-6 and TRBJ2-1): DAGVTQSPTHLIKTRGQQVTLRCSPKSGHDTVSWYQQALGQGPQFIFQYYEEEERQRGNFPDRFSGHQFPNYSSELNVNALLLGDSALYLCASSFDSWGAQQFFGPGTRLTVL.

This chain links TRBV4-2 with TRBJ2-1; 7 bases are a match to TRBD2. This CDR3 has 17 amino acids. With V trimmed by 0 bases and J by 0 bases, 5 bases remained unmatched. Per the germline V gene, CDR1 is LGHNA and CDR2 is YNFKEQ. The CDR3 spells CASSQENGRSSYNEQFF. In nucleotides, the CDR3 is TGTGCCAGCAGCCAAGAAAACGGGAGGAGCTCCTACAATGAGCAGTTCTTC.

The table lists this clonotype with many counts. This CDR3 reads CASSRSNQPQHF. CDR3 coding DNA: TGTGCCAGCAGCCGCAGCAATCAGCCCCAGCATTTT. J is TRBJ1-5 and V is TRBV7-9; no definite D call. CDR1 and CDR2 from the germline V gene are SEHNR and FQNEAQ (reference sequence). V lost 5 bases and J lost 1, with 3 bases in between. CDR3 length equals 12 residues.

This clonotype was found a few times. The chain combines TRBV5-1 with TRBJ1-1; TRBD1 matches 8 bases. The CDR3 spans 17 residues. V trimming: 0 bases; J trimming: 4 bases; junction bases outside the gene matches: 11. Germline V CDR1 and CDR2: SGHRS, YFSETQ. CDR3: CASSLAHLRTGPTEAFF. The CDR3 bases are TGCGCCAGCAGCTTGGCCCATTTGAGGACAGGGCCCACTGAAGCTTTCTTT.

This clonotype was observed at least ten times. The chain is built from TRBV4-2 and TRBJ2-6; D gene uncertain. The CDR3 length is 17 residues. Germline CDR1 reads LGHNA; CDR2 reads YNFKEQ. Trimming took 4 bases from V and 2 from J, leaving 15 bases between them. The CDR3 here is CASSPRWNAAGANVLTF. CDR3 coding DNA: TGTGCCAGCAGCCCCCGCTGGAATGCGGCTGGGGCCAACGTCCTGACTTTC.

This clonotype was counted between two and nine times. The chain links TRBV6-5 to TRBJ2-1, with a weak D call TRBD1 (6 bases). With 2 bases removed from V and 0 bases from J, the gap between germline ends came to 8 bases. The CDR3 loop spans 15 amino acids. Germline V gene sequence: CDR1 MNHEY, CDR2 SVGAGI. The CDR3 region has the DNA TGTGCCAGCAGTTACATAGGGGGCTCCTACAATGAGCAGTTCTTC. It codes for CASSYIGGSYNEQFF.

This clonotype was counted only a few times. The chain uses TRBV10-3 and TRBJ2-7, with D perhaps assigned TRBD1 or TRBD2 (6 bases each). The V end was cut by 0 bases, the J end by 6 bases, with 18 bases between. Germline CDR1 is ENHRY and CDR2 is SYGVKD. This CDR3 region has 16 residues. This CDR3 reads CAISESRSPGALEQYF. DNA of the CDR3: TGTGCCATCAGTGAGTCTAGGTCTCCGGGGGCCCTCGAGCAGTACTTC.

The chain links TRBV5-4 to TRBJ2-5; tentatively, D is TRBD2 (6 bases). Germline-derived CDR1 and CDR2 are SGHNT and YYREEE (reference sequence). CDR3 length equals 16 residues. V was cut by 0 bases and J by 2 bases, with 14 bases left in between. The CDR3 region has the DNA TGTGCCAGCAGCTTGGGGGACTTGGGCGCACAAGAGACCCAGTACTTC. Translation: CASSLGDLGAQETQYF.

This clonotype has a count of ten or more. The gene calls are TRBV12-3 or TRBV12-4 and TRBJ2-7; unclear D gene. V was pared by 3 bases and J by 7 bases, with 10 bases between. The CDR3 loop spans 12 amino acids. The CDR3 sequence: CASSFDQAEQYF. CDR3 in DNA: TGTGCCAGCAGTTTTGACCAGGCGGAGCAGTACTTC.

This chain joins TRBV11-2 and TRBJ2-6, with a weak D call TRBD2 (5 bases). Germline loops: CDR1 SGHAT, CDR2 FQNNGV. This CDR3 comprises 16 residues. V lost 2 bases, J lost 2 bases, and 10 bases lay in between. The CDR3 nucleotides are TGTGCCAGCAGCTTAAGAGGGATCCCTGGGGCCAACGTCCTGACTTTC. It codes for CASSLRGIPGANVLTF.

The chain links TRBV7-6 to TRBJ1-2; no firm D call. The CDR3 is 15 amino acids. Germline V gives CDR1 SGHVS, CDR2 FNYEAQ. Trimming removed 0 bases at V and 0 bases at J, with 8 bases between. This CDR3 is CASSLASGANYGYTF. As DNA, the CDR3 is TGTGCCAGCAGCTTAGCTTCAGGCGCTAACTATGGCTACACCTTC.

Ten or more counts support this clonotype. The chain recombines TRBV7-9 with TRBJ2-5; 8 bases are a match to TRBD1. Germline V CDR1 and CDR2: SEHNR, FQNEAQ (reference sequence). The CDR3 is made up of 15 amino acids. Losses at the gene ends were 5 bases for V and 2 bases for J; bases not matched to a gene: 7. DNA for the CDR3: TGTGCCAGCAGCCCCGGGACAGGTCGACAAGAGACCCAGTACTTC. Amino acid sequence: CASSPGTGRQETQYF.